These T cell receptor beta chains were read from a single sample in a study of blood T cell repertoires in COVID-19. Clones were read by immunoSEQ multiplex PCR, and TCRdb kept only the in-frame ones, dropping some. Of around 190,000 clones in the sample, around 86% were seen once. Sequenced sample: PBMCs or T cells enriched from blood (not recorded which). The receptors were gathered from a woman aged 35 to 49 in a cohort exposed to, infected with or recovered from COVID-19 (not recorded which). CDR3s include the opening cysteine and the closing phenylalanine or tryptophan. The D gene is left open where the match is weak. Rows may omit the clone size; those that give it use once, few, many or a size class.

>-|TRBJ2-3|TRBV19|TRBD2
TGTGCCAGTAGTACCCTAGGGACTAGCGGGTCTTTGGTAGATACGCAGTATTTT
CASSTLGTSGSLVDTQYF
>-|TRBJ2-7|TRBV2|-
TGTGCCAGCAGTGACCCACGGCGGACCTACGAGCAGTACTTC
CASSDPRRTYEQYF
>-|TRBJ1-1|TRBV15|-
TGTGCCACCAGCAGAGATCGGGGAATGAACACTGAAGCTTTCTTT
CATSRDRGMNTEAFF
>few|TRBJ1-4|TRBV27|-
TGTGCCAGCAGTTTATTGTGGGAGAGGAGTCCTGAAAAACTGTTTTTT
CASSLLWERSPEKLFF
>-|TRBJ2-7|TRBV14|TRBD1
TGTGCCAGCAGCAGGGGACAGGGCCCCTACGAGCAGTACTTC
CASSRGQGPYEQYF
>-|TRBJ1-1|TRBV19|-
TGTGCCAGTAGTCGACTAGGGTTCGAGGAAATGAACACTGAAGCTTTCTTT
CASSRLGFEEMNTEAFF
>-|TRBJ1-2|TRBV27|TRBD1
TGTGCCAGCAGTCCGACAGGGACCTATGGCTACACCTTC
CASSPTGTYGYTF
>-|TRBJ1-1|TRBV9|TRBD1
TGTGCCAGCAGCCCTACAGGGGTTCGGTACACTGAAGCTTTCTTT
CASSPTGVRYTEAFF
>-|TRBJ2-7|TRBV5-4|TRBD1
TGTGCCAGCAGCAGGGGGCGCGGCTACGAGCAGTACTTC
CASSRGRGYEQYF
>-|TRBJ2-3|TRBV28|TRBD1
TGTGCCAGCAGTCCTACAGGGGGCAGGGATACGCAGTATTTT
CASSPTGGRDTQYF
>-|TRBJ1-1|TRBV9|TRBD1
TGTGCCAGCAGCGCTTCGGACAGGGGGGGAACTGAAGCTTTCTTT
CASSASDRGGTEAFF
>-|TRBJ1-1|TRBV4-1|-
TGCGCCAGCAGCCAAGATCCGGGGATAGGCGCTGAAGCTTTCTTT
CASSQDPGIGAEAFF
>-|TRBJ1-1|TRBV30|-
TGTGCCTGGAGTATTTCAGGTCCTGAAGCTTTCTTT
CAWSISGPEAFF
>once|TRBJ1-1|TRBV19|TRBD1
TGTGCCAGTAGTATGAACAGGGGGACCACTGAAGCTTTCTTT
CASSMNRGTTEAFF
>-|TRBJ2-3|TRBV4-3|-
TGCGCCAGCAGCCAAGATGGAGGGAGGGGGACAGATACGCAGTATTTT
CASSQDGGRGTDTQYF
>-|TRBJ1-2|TRBV27|-
TGTGCCAGCAAAAGGGACACCCCTAACTATGGCTACACCTTC
CASKRDTPNYGYTF
>-|TRBJ1-1|TRBV5-5|-
TGTGCCAGCAGCTTGGCTGTTACTAACCTTGAAGCTTTCTTT
CASSLAVTNLEAFF
>-|TRBJ2-3|TRBV27|TRBD2
TGTGCCAGCAGTTTATTAGGTAGCGGGGGGTTTGATACGCAGTATTTT
CASSLLGSGGFDTQYF
>-|TRBJ1-5|TRBV12-5|TRBD1
TGTGCTAGTGGCCGCGGACAGGGAGGAAATCAGCCCCAGCATTTT
CASGRGQGGNQPQHF
>-|TRBJ1-4|TRBV28|-
TGTGCCACCTTAGACTCTGAAAAACTGTTTTTT
CATLDSEKLFF
>-|TRBJ1-2|TRBV5-6|-
TGTGCCAGCAGCATCCGGGACTATGGCTACACCTTC
CASSIRDYGYTF
>-|TRBJ2-7|TRBV9|TRBD1
TGTGCCAGCAGCGACCGGGACAGGGGTTACGAGCAGTACTTC
CASSDRDRGYEQYF
>-|TRBJ1-2|TRBV18|-
TGTGCCAGCTCACCAGGCGGGGAATGGTACACCTTC
CASSPGGEWYTF